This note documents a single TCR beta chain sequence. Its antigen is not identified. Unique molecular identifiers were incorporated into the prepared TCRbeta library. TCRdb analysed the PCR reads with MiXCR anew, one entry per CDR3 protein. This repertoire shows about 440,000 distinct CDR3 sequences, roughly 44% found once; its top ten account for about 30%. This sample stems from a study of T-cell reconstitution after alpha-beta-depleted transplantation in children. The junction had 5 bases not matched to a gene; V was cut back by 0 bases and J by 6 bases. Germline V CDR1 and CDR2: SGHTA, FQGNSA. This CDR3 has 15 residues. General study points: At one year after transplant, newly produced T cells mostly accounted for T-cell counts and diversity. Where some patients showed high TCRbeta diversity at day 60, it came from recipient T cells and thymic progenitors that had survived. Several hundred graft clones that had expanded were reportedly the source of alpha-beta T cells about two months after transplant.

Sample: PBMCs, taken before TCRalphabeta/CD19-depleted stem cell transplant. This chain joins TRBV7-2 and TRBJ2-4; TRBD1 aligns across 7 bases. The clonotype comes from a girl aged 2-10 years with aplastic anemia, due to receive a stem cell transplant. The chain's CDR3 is CASSLATGKTNIQYF. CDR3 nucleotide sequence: TGTGCCAGCAGCTTAGCGACAGGGAAGACAAACATTCAGTACTTC. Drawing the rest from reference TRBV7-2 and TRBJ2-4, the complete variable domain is GAGVSQSPSNKVTEKGKDVELRCDPISGHTALYWYRQSLGQGLEFLIYFQGNSAPDKSGLPSDRFSAERTGGSVSTLTIQRTQQEDSAVYLCASSLATGKTNIQYFGAGTRLSVL.